A selection of T cell receptor beta chains follows, all from one sample in a study of response to subunit inactivated influenza vaccine. TCRdb fed the RT-PCR reads into MiXCR, producing one record per CDR3 protein. The data show 600,000 to 850,000 distinct CDR3 sequences, roughly 15% seen once. Sequencing used PBMCs from blood, obtained roughly 15 days before vaccination. The receptor set was obtained from a man in his fifties or sixties who received an inactivated influenza vaccine. CDR3s include the opening cysteine and the closing phenylalanine or tryptophan. D genes are given only for firm matches. Size is stated for part of the rows, as once, few or many counts, or as a class when the clone is expanded.

v_gene: TRBV6-6; j_gene: TRBJ2-7; abundance: few; d_gene: NA; CDR3aa: CASSSVGGEQYF; CDR3nt: TGTGCCAGCAGTTCGGTAGGGGGCGAGCAGTACTTC
v_gene: TRBV7-2; j_gene: TRBJ2-5; abundance: NA; d_gene: TRBD1; CDR3aa: CASRETGNSPETQYF; CDR3nt: TGTGCCAGCAGAGAGACAGGGAATTCTCCAGAGACCCAGTACTTC
v_gene: TRBV2; j_gene: TRBJ2-7; abundance: few; d_gene: NA; CDR3aa: CASTPLGRDSYEQYF; CDR3nt: TGTGCCAGCACCCCCCTGGGGCGGGACTCCTACGAGCAGTACTTC
v_gene: TRBV9; j_gene: TRBJ2-3; abundance: NA; d_gene: NA; CDR3aa: CASSVRLAQDTQYF; CDR3nt: TGTGCCAGCAGCGTAAGGCTAGCACAAGATACGCAGTATTTT
v_gene: TRBV11-3; j_gene: TRBJ2-3; abundance: NA; d_gene: NA; CDR3aa: CASSLGAYRDTQYF; CDR3nt: TGTGCCAGCAGCTTGGGTGCCTACAGAGATACGCAGTATTTT
v_gene: TRBV4-3; j_gene: TRBJ2-4; abundance: NA; d_gene: TRBD2; CDR3aa: CASSQVVAGLVAKNIQYF; CDR3nt: TGCGCCAGCAGCCAAGTCGTAGCGGGACTGGTAGCCAAAAACATTCAGTACTTC
v_gene: TRBV12-3/TRBV12-4; j_gene: TRBJ2-7; abundance: many; d_gene: TRBD2; CDR3aa: CASSSTSGSYEQYF; CDR3nt: TGTGCCAGCAGTTCCACTAGCGGGTCCTACGAGCAGTACTTC
v_gene: TRBV28; j_gene: TRBJ1-1; abundance: few; d_gene: NA; CDR3aa: CASNLETGNTEAFF; CDR3nt: TGTGCCAGCAACCTAGAGACAGGAAACACTGAAGCTTTCTTT
v_gene: TRBV20-1; j_gene: TRBJ2-1; abundance: NA; d_gene: TRBD2; CDR3aa: CSARRLARSSYNEQFF; CDR3nt: TGCAGTGCTAGAAGACTAGCGCGGAGCTCCTACAATGAGCAGTTCTTC
v_gene: TRBV6-2/TRBV6-3; j_gene: TRBJ2-1; abundance: few; d_gene: TRBD2; CDR3aa: CASSYSGTPGLAIYNEQFF; CDR3nt: TGTGCCAGCAGTTACTCGGGGACGCCGGGACTAGCGATCTACAATGAGCAGTTCTTC
v_gene: TRBV12-3/TRBV12-4; j_gene: TRBJ2-2; abundance: few; d_gene: NA; CDR3aa: CASSSPTGVSVTTNTGELFF; CDR3nt: TGTGCCAGCAGTTCCCCAACAGGAGTCAGCGTAACGACGAACACCGGGGAGCTGTTTTTT
v_gene: TRBV29-1; j_gene: TRBJ2-7; abundance: many; d_gene: TRBD1; CDR3aa: CSVLGWGQGVNEQYF; CDR3nt: TGCAGCGTTCTCGGGTGGGGACAGGGGGTTAACGAGCAGTACTTC
v_gene: TRBV7-2; j_gene: TRBJ2-3; abundance: few; d_gene: NA; CDR3aa: CASSLGPRSYTQYF; CDR3nt: TGTGCCAGCAGCTTAGGACCCCGGTCGTATACGCAGTATTTT
v_gene: TRBV28; j_gene: TRBJ2-3; abundance: many; d_gene: TRBD2; CDR3aa: CASSFMTSGRPSTDTQYF; CDR3nt: TGTGCCAGCAGTTTTATGACTAGCGGGAGGCCGAGCACAGATACGCAGTATTTT
v_gene: TRBV20-1; j_gene: TRBJ1-4; abundance: NA; d_gene: NA; CDR3aa: CSAPRGTFNEKLFF; CDR3nt: TGCAGTGCACCCCGTGGGACCTTTAATGAAAAACTGTTTTTT